The 13 T cell receptor beta chains reported below all come from one sample, sequenced in a study of blood T cell repertoires in COVID-19. TCRdb keeps only in-frame clones here, not all; method: immunoSEQ multiplex PCR. In the table there are 350,000 or so clones, roughly 86% of which are singletons. Sequencing was carried out using peripheral blood. The receptors were sampled from a woman in her twenties or thirties with COVID-19, enrolled during active disease.

This chain uses TRBV23-1 with TRBJ2-1; possible D gene TRBD2, 7 bases. TRBV23-1 counts as an open reading frame of uncertain function. The CDR3 consists of 18 residues. Trimming shortened V by 0 bases and J by 3 bases, and 18 bases separated the two germline ends. The CDR3 protein is CASSQSWGGKRNYNEQFF. The CDR3 nucleotides are TGCGCCAGCAGTCAATCTTGGGGGGGCAAAAGGAACTACAATGAGCAGTTCTTC.

V gene TRBV21-1 combines with J gene TRBJ2-5; the table's D call, TRBD2, was not checked against the DNA. TRBV21-1 is assigned pseudogene status. The CDR3 consists of 13 residues. CDR3 amino acids: CASGEGGSETQYF. The CDR3 nucleotides read TGTGCCAGCGGCGAGGGGGGGTCAGAGACCCAGTACTTC.

The chain uses TRBV28 and TRBJ1-1, with D possibly TRBD1 on 5 matching bases. This CDR3 is 14 amino acids long. Trimming shortened V by 6 bases and J by 1 base, and 12 bases separated the two germline ends. The germline V gene encodes CDR1 MDHEN and CDR2 SYDVKM. CDR3 protein: CASSPTGANTEAFF. As DNA, the CDR3 is TGTGCCAGCAGCCCTACAGGAGCGAACACTGAAGCTTTCTTT. The full variable domain, completed using reference TRBV28 and TRBJ1-1, is DVKVTQSSRYLVKRTGEKVFLECVQDMDHENMFWYRQDPGLGLRLIYFSYDVKMKEKGDIPEGYSVSREKKERFSLILESASTNQTSMYLCASSPTGANTEAFFGQGTRLTVV.

In nucleotides, the CDR3 is TGTGCCAGCAGTGGGCTCATCAATGAGCAGTTCTTC. It translates to CASSGLINEQFF. The V gene is TRBV2, the J gene TRBJ2-1; D gene ambiguous. Germline V gene data show CDR1 as SNHLY and CDR2 as FYNNEI. The CDR3 is made up of 12 amino acids. The germline V and J ends were trimmed by 4 bases and 6 bases, with 7 bases remaining between them.

The V call is TRBV4-1, the J call TRBJ2-6, with D unclear. There are 16 residues in the CDR3. The V end lost 0 bases, the J end lost 4 bases, and 10 bases lay between the germline ends. Germline V gives CDR1 MGHRA, CDR2 YSYEKL. The CDR3 region has the DNA TGCGCCAGCAGCCAAGACCACTCGAGCGGGGCCAACGTCCTGACTTTC. Its translation is CASSQDHSSGANVLTF.

This chain uses TRBV3-1 (or the pseudogene TRBV3-2) with TRBJ2-1; D is possibly TRBD2 (6 bases). The CDR3 runs to 15 residues. Trimming stripped 0 bases from V and 8 bases from J, with 14 bases between. The germline V gene encodes CDR1 LGHDT and CDR2 YNNKEL (reference sequence). The CDR3 loop reads CASSQDGGNWDEQFF. The CDR3 DNA sequence: TGTGCCAGCAGCCAAGATGGAGGGAATTGGGATGAGCAGTTCTTC.

The chain carries TRBV29-1 and TRBJ2-2, with D tentatively TRBD2 (5 bases). With 4 bases removed from V and 6 bases from J, the gap between germline ends came to 15 bases. The V gene's germline CDR1 is SQVTM and CDR2 ANQGSEA. There are 14 residues in the CDR3. The CDR3 DNA reads as TGCAGCGTTGCGGACTTTTTGAGCGCCGGGGAGCTGTTTTTT. Amino acid sequence: CSVADFLSAGELFF.

The chain combines TRBV5-1 with TRBJ2-5; 12 positions agree with TRBD2. Germline loops: CDR1 SGHRS, CDR2 YFSETQ. V lost 4 bases to trimming and J lost 5 bases; unmatched junction nucleotides: 9. This CDR3 spans 16 amino acids. The CDR3, as DNA: TGCGCCAGCAGCCCTACGACTAGCGGGAGTCGGGAGACCCAGTACTTC. As protein: CASSPTTSGSRETQYF.

The gene calls are TRBV6-5 and TRBJ2-1; 10 nucleotides line up with TRBD2. V lost 0 bases to trimming and J lost 10 bases; unmatched junction nucleotides: 6. This CDR3 contains 15 residues. Germline CDR1 is MNHEY and CDR2 is SVGAGI. The CDR3 region is CASSYSVAGGREQFF. In DNA form, the CDR3 reads TGTGCCAGCAGTTACTCGGTAGCGGGAGGAAGGGAGCAGTTCTTC.

The CDR3 DNA is TGTGCCAGCTCTATGGACAGGGGGCATCAGCCCCAGCATTTT. The encoded protein is CASSMDRGHQPQHF. The chain has TRBV18 and TRBJ1-5; 11 nucleotides match TRBD1. J gave up 5 bases and V 6 bases, and 3 bases lay outside the gene matches. This CDR3 contains 14 residues. The V gene's germline CDR1 is KGHSH and CDR2 LQKENI.

Comments on this clone: A much larger clonotype is one base distant, so this may be a read error. This chain joins TRBV7-3 and TRBJ2-2; a possible D gene is TRBD2 (5 bases). The CDR3 is made up of 12 amino acids. Germline CDR1 is SGHTA and CDR2 is FQGTGA. The germline V and J ends were trimmed by 5 bases and 6 bases, with 7 bases remaining between them. CDR3 residues: CASSQEAGELFF. In DNA form, the CDR3 reads TGTGCCAGCAGCCAGGAGGCCGGGGAGCTGTTTTTT.

J is TRBJ1-1 and V is TRBV18; D gene unclear. This CDR3 is built from 13 residues. With 6 bases removed from V and 1 base from J, the gap between germline ends came to 9 bases. The V gene's germline CDR1 is KGHSH and CDR2 LQKENI. This chain's CDR3 is CASSRSGNTEAFF. The CDR3, as DNA: TGTGCCAGCTCTCGTTCAGGGAACACTGAAGCTTTCTTT.

The rearrangement joins TRBV5-1 to TRBJ2-1; a weak D match, TRBD1 (6 bases). Looked up from germline, CDR1 is SGHRS and CDR2 is YFSETQ. This CDR3 comprises 14 residues. The V end lost 2 bases, the J end lost 5 bases, and 11 bases lay between the germline ends. This CDR3 is CASSFGQRNNEQFF. The CDR3, as DNA: TGCGCCAGCAGCTTTGGACAGCGCAACAATGAGCAGTTCTTC. The full variable domain, rest sourced from reference TRBV5-1 and TRBJ2-1, is KAGVTQTPRYLIKTRGQQVTLSCSPISGHRSVSWYQQTPGQGLQFLFEYFSETQRNKGNFPGRFSGRQFSNSRSEMNVSTLELGDSALYLCASSFGQRNNEQFFGPGTRLTVL.